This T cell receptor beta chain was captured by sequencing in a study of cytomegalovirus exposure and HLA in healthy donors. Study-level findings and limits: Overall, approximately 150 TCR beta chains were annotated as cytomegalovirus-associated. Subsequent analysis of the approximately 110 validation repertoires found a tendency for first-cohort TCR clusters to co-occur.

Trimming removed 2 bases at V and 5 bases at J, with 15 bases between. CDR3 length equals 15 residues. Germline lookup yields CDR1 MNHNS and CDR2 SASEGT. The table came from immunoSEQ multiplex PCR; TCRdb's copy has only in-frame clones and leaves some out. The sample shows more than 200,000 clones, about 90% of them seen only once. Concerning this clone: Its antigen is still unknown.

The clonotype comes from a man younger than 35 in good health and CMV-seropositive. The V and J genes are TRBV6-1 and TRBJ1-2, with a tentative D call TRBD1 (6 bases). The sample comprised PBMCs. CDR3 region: CASSERQVFGYGYTF. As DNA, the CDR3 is TGTGCCAGCAGTGAAAGACAGGTCTTTGGATATGGCTACACCTTC.